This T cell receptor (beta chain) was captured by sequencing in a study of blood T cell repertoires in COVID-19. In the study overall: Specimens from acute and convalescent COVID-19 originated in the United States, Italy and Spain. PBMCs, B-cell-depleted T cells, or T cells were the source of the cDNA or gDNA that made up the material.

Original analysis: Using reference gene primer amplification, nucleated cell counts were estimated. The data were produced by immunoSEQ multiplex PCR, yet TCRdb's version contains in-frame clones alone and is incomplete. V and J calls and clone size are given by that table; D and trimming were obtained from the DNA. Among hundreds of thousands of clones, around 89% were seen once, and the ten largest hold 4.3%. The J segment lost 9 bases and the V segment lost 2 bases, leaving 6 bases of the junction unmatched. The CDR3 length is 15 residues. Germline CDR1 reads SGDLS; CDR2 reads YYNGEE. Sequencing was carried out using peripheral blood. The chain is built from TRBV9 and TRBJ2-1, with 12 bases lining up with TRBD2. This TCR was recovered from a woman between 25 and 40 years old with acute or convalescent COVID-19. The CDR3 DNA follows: TGTGCCAGCAGCGTCTCTAGCGGGGGGGCCACTGAGCAGTTCTTC. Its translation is CASSVSSGGATEQFF.